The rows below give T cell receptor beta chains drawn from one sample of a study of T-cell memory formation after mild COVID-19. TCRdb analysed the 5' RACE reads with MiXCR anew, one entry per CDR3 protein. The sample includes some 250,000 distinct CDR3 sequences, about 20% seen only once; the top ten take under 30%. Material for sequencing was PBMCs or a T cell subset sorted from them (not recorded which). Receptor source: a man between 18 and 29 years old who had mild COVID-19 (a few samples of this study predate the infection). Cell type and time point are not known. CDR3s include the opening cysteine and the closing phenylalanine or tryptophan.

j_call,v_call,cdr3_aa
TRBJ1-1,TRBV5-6,CASSVANGPPWGAFF
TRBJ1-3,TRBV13,CATRTGYSGNTIYF
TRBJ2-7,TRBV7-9,CASTLGGASYEQYF
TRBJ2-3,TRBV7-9,CASSLGRGPTDTQYF
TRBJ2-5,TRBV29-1,CSVGSNTETQYF
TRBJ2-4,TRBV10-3,CAISESALGGNIQYF
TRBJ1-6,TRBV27,CASSLYNSPLHF
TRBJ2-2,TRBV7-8,CASRSLATGTGELFF
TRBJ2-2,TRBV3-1,CASSPRAGTGELFF
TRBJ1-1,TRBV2,CASSLTSGYTEAFF
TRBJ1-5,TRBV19,CASSIESGQGQPQHF
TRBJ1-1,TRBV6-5,CASSYRQGMGTEAFF
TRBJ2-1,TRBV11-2,CASSLYDTSSYNEQFF
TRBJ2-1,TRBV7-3,CASSLGPGQLNEQFF